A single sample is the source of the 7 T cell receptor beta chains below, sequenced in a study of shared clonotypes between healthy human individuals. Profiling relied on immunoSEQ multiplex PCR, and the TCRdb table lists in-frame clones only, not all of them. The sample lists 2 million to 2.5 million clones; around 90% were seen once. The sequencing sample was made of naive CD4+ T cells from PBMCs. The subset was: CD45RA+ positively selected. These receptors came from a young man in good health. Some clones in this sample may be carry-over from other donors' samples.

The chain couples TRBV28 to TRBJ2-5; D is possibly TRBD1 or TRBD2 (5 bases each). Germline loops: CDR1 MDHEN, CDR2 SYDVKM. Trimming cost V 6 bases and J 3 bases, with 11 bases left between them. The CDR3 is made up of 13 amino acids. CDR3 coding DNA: TGTGCCAGCAGAGAGGGGCCTAAAGAGACCCAGTACTTC. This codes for CASREGPKETQYF.

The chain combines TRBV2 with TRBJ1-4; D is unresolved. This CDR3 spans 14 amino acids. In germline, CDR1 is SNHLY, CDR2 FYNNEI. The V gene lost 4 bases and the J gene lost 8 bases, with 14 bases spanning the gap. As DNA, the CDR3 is TGTGCCAGCAGTGTCGTGTCGGCGGGAGAAAAACTGTTTTTT. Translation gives CASSVVSAGEKLFF.

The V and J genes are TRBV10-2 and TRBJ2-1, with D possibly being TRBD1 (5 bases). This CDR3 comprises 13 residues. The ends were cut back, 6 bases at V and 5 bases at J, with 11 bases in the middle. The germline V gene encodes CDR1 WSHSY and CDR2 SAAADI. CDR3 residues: CASSEGRDNEQFF. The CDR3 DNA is TGCGCCAGCAGCGAAGGCAGGGACAATGAGCAGTTCTTC.

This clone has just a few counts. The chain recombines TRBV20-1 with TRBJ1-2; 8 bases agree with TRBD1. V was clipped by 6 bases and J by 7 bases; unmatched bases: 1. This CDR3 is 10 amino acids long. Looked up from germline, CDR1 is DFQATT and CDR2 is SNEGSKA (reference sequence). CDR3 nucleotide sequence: TGCAGTGCCCAGGGGGCTGGCTACACCTTC. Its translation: CSAQGAGYTF.

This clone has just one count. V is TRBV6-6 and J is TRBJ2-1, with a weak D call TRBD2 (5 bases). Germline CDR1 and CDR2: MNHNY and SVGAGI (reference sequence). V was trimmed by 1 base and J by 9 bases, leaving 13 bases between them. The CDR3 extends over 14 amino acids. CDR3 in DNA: TGTGCCAGCAGTTACTTTGTCGGGATCGGTGAGCAGTTCTTC. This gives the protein CASSYFVGIGEQFF.

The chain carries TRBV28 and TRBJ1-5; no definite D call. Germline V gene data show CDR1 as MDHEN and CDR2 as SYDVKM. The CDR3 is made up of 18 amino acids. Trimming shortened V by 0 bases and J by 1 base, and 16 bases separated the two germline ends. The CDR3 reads CASSLWAVRAKSNQPQHF. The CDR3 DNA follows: TGTGCCAGCAGTTTATGGGCGGTTAGGGCCAAGAGCAATCAGCCCCAGCATTTT.

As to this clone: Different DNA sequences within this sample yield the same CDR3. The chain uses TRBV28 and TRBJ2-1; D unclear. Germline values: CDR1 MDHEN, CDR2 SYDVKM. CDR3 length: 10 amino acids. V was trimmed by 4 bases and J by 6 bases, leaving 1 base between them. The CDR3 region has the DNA TGTGCCAGCAGTTCCAATGAGCAGTTCTTC. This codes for CASSSNEQFF.